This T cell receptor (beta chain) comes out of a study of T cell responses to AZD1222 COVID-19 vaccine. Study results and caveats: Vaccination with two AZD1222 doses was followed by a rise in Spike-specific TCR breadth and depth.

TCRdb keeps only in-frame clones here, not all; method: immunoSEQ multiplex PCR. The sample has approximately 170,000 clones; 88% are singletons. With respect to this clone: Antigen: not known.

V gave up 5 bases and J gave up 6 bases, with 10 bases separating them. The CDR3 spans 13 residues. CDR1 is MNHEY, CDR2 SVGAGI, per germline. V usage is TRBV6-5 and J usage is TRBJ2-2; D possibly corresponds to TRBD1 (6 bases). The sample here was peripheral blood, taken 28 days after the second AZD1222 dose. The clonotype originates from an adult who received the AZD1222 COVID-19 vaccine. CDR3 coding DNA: TGTGCCAGCAGTCTCGAGGGGGCCGGGGAGCTGTTTTTT. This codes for CASSLEGAGELFF.